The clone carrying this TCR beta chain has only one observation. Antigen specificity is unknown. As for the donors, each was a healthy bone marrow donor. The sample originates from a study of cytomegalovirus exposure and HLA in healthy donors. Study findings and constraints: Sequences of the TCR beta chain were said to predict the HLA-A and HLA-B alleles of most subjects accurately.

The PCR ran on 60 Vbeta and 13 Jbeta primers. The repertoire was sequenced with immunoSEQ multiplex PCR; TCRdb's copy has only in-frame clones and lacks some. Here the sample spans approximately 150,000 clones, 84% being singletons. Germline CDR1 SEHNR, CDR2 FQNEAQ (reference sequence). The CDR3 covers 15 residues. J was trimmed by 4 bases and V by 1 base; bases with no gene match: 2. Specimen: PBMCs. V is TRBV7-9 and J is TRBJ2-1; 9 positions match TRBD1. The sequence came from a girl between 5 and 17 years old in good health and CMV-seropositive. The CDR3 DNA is TGTGCCAGCAGCTTAGGGACAGGGGATTACAATGAGCAGTTCTTC. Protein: CASSLGTGDYNEQFF.